This T cell receptor (beta chain) is from a study of T cells in Graves' hyperthyroidism and ophthalmopathy. The CDR3 covers 15 residues. With 1 base removed from V and 2 bases from J, the gap between germline ends came to 9 bases. Germline-derived CDR1 and CDR2 are KGHSH and LQKENI. Researchers took RNA transcripts and amplified the TCR beta CDR3 regions from them. HTBI primers were the set used in a first-round RT-PCR of the TCR CDR3. TCRdb re-analysed the multiplex PCR reads in MiXCR, keeping a single row per CDR3 protein. Of roughly 700,000 distinct CDR3 sequences in the sample, 17% are singletons; the top ten hold less than 20%.

V and J are TRBV18 and TRBJ1-3, with D uncertain. The sample consisted of blood. This clonotype was sampled from a man aged 45-60 years with Graves' hyperthyroidism. CDR3 region: CASSPQSGAGNTIYF. The CDR3 region has the DNA TGTGCCAGCTCACCACAGTCAGGCGCTGGAAACACCATATATTTT.